A single sample is the source of the 6 T cell receptor beta chains below, sequenced in a study of CD8+ T cells in alopecia areata. The treatment here: oral pan-JAK inhibitor, 5-10 mg twice daily. Extracted RNA was reverse transcribed into cDNA, the sequencing template. Profiled with immunoSEQ multiplex PCR; TCRdb holds only in-frame clones, not every one. Found here are approximately 200,000 clones, roughly 60% of them singletons; the top ten hold more than 5.5%. The sample in question was CD4+ T cells sorted from blood, obtained at week 24, from a patient treated with tofacitinib. The receptors shown here come from a human donor with alopecia areata.

This clone showed up just a few times. The chain is built from TRBV4-1 and TRBJ2-3; tentatively, D is TRBD1 (8 bases). This CDR3 is 13 amino acids long. V was trimmed by 5 bases and J by 6 bases, leaving 12 bases between them. The germline V gene encodes CDR1 MGHRA and CDR2 YSYEKL. CDR3 bases: TGCGCCAGCAGCGTACAGGGGGGGGATACGCAGTATTTT. Its protein is CASSVQGGDTQYF.

This sequence joins TRBV5-1 and TRBJ2-5; 7 nucleotides align to TRBD2. The CDR3 runs 14 residues. Trimming cost V 4 bases and J 5 bases; bases outside gene matches: 8. The germline V gene encodes CDR1 SGHRS and CDR2 YFSETQ. CDR3 amino acids: CASSGTSAGETQYF. The CDR3 nucleotides read TGCGCCAGCAGCGGAACTAGCGCCGGGGAGACCCAGTACTTC.

With regard to this clone: This CDR3 is also generated by other DNA sequences in the sample. This chain uses TRBV5-4 with TRBJ1-2, with D perhaps TRBD1 (5 bases). Germline V lookup: CDR1 SGHNT, CDR2 YYREEE (reference sequence). This CDR3 spans 13 amino acids. Trimming cost V 4 bases and J 4 bases, with 11 bases left between them. The CDR3 nucleotides read TGTGCCAGCAGCGATACAGGTACCTATGGCTACACCTTC. The encoded protein is CASSDTGTYGYTF.

V gene TRBV7-2 combines with J gene TRBJ2-3, with 7 bases lining up with TRBD2. The CDR3 totals 16 residues. Germline loops: CDR1 SGHTA, CDR2 FQGNSA. The trim removed 3 bases at V and 6 bases at J, leaving 12 bases unmatched. CDR3 DNA: TGTGCCAGCAGCTTCCAGCGGGGAGGCGGGGTGGATACGCAGTATTTT. This encodes CASSFQRGGGVDTQYF. The full variable domain, in which reference TRBV7-2 and TRBJ2-3 provide the parts outside the CDR3, is GAGVSQSPSNKVTEKGKDVELRCDPISGHTALYWYRQSLGQGLEFLIYFQGNSAPDKSGLPSDRFSAERTGGSVSTLTIQRTQQEDSAVYLCASSFQRGGGVDTQYFGPGTRLTVL.

This clone was detected a few times. The V gene is TRBV4-1, the J gene TRBJ2-2, with D uncertain. The CDR3 spans 15 residues. The V end was cut by 0 bases, the J end by 2 bases, with 7 bases between. Looked up from germline, CDR1 is MGHRA and CDR2 is YSYEKL. Here the CDR3 reads CASSQDGLNTGELFF. In DNA form, the CDR3 reads TGCGCCAGCAGCCAAGACGGCCTTAACACCGGGGAGCTGTTTTTT.

A note on this clone: The junction and the germline gene differ at one end; a read error may be behind it. The rearrangement links TRBV20-1 to TRBJ2-7, with 7 bases lining up with TRBD2. CDR1 and CDR2 (germline): DFQATT, SNEGSKA (reference sequence). The CDR3 has 11 residues. The CDR3 reads CSARDKIAGTF. The CDR3 DNA is TGCAGTGCTAGAGATAAGATAGCGGGCACATTC.